Each of the 20 T cell receptor beta chains below was sequenced from the same sample in a study of T cells expressing NK-cell markers. After re-calling the 5' RACE reads, TCRdb lists one entry per CDR3 protein, DNA absent. This sample contains 440,000 or so distinct CDR3 sequences. The sample consisted of blood T cells: a sorted CD56 or NKG2C T cell subset, CD4+ or CD8+ T cells, or bulk PBMC T cells (not recorded which). All receptors derive from a woman between 18 and 70 years old in good health.

V is TRBV7-3 and J is TRBJ2-1; TCRdb calls TRBD2, which cannot be checked without DNA. This CDR3 has 14 residues. The V gene's germline CDR1 is SGHTA and CDR2 FQGTGA. The CDR3 loop is CASSLDGAGRGQFF.

This CDR3 reads CASSQGSSGGTGELFF. The chain couples TRBV14 to TRBJ2-2; there is no DNA to check the TCRdb D call of TRBD2. Germline V gene lookup returns CDR1 SGHDN and CDR2 FVKESK. The CDR3 covers 16 residues.

The rearrangement uses TRBV10-3 and TRBJ1-1; as DNA is missing, the TRBD1 call by TCRdb cannot be tested. The CDR3 is 14 amino acids. In germline, CDR1 is ENHRY, CDR2 SYGVKD. CDR3 sequence: CAISAIDGGTEAFF.

The gene calls are TRBV7-2 and TRBJ2-3; with no DNA, the TCRdb D assignment of TRBD1 cannot be verified. There are 14 residues in the CDR3. Germline CDR1 is SGHTA and CDR2 is FQGNSA. The CDR3 here is CASSLGAIGDTQYF. Full variable domain (remainder filled in from reference TRBV7-2 and TRBJ2-3): GAGVSQSPSNKVTEKGKDVELRCDPISGHTALYWYRQSLGQGLEFLIYFQGNSAPDKSGLPSDRFSAERTGGSVSTLTIQRTQQEDSAVYLCASSLGAIGDTQYFGPGTRLTVL.

The genes are TRBV7-6 and TRBJ2-3; the D call of TRBD1 rests on TCRdb alone, since no DNA is present to check it. The germline gives CDR1 SGHVS, CDR2 FNYEAQ. The CDR3 has 17 residues. CDR3 loop: CASSLGQTQSPGDTQYF.

The rearrangement links TRBV30 to TRBJ2-2; absent DNA, TCRdb's TRBD1 call cannot be checked. This CDR3 region has 13 residues. CDR1 is GTSNPN and CDR2 is SVGIG in the germline V gene (reference sequence). CDR3 sequence: CAWDDDRTGELFF.

V is TRBV7-8 and J is TRBJ2-3. Germline V gene data show CDR1 as SGHVS and CDR2 as FQNEAQ. This CDR3 contains 15 residues. The chain's CDR3 is CASSGSTAFTDTQYF.

This chain joins TRBV29-1 and TRBJ1-2; TCRdb reports TRBD1, a call that lacks DNA to check it against. The germline CDR1 and CDR2 sequences are SQVTM and ANQGSEA. The CDR3 consists of 13 residues. The CDR3 reads CSVEVGQPYGYTF.

The chain couples TRBV20-1 to TRBJ1-1. Germline assignment: CDR1 DFQATT and CDR2 SNEGSKA (reference sequence). CDR3 length: 13 amino acids. The CDR3 loop is CSARDTMNTEAFF.

J is TRBJ2-4 and V is TRBV12-3 or TRBV12-4; TCRdb outputs TRBD2, but without DNA this stays unchecked. CDR3 length: 13 residues. The CDR3 region is CASIAGGGGIQYF.

The chain carries TRBV12-3 or TRBV12-4 and TRBJ1-1. CDR3 size: 13 residues. CDR3 sequence: CASSLDMNTEAFF.

This sequence joins TRBV29-1 and TRBJ2-1. CDR1 is SQVTM, CDR2 ANQGSEA, per germline. This CDR3 is built from 13 residues. The CDR3 protein is CSVEARTYNEQFF.

J is TRBJ2-5 and V is TRBV7-2; TCRdb's assignment of TRBD2 cannot be checked, as there is no DNA. This CDR3 has 14 residues. Per the germline V gene, CDR1 is SGHTA and CDR2 is FQGNSA. This CDR3 is CASNPGLAEETQYF.

The V gene is TRBV11-2, the J gene TRBJ2-7; the TCRdb call, TRBD2, lacks DNA for checking. There are 17 residues in the CDR3. Germline CDR1 reads SGHAT; CDR2 reads FQNNGV. Here the CDR3 reads CASSLHTYRGRGYEQYF. Full variable domain (missing parts from reference TRBV11-2 and TRBJ2-7): EAGVAQSPRYKIIEKRQSVAFWCNPISGHATLYWYQQILGQGPKLLIQFQNNGVVDDSQLPKDRFSAERLKGVDSTLKIQPAKLEDSAVYLCASSLHTYRGRGYEQYFGPGTRLTVT.

The chain joins TRBV18 to TRBJ2-1. The CDR3 is made up of 12 amino acids. Germline CDR1 and CDR2: KGHSH and LQKENI. The CDR3 protein is CASSAAVNEQFF.

The chain uses TRBV20-1 and TRBJ2-7; TCRdb indicates TRBD1, and absent DNA this call remains unverified. The CDR3 is 15 amino acids. Per the germline V gene, CDR1 is DFQATT and CDR2 is SNEGSKA (reference sequence). CDR3 amino acids: CSARDPRGASYEQYF.

The chain combines TRBV7-2 with TRBJ1-1. Germline loops: CDR1 SGHTA, CDR2 FQGNSA. The length of the CDR3 is 13 residues. The CDR3 is CASSREMNTEAFF. The full variable domain, rest sourced from reference TRBV7-2 and TRBJ1-1, is GAGVSQSPSNKVTEKGKDVELRCDPISGHTALYWYRQSLGQGLEFLIYFQGNSAPDKSGLPSDRFSAERTGGSVSTLTIQRTQQEDSAVYLCASSREMNTEAFFGQGTRLTVV.

V and J are TRBV5-1 and TRBJ1-3. This CDR3 has 16 residues. Germline assignment: CDR1 SGHRS and CDR2 YFSETQ. The CDR3 sequence: CASSLGPEGTGNTIYF.

J is TRBJ2-2 and V is TRBV6-1; TCRdb's assignment of TRBD1 cannot be checked, as there is no DNA. This CDR3 has 13 residues. CDR1 is MNHNS and CDR2 is SASEGT in the germline V gene. The CDR3 spells CASRRDRIGELFF.

The chain links TRBV27 to TRBJ2-2; TCRdb names TRBD2, which stays unverified in the absence of DNA. The CDR3 has 16 residues. The V gene's germline CDR1 is MNHEY and CDR2 SMNVEV (reference sequence). The CDR3: CASSLDKRAGTGELFF.